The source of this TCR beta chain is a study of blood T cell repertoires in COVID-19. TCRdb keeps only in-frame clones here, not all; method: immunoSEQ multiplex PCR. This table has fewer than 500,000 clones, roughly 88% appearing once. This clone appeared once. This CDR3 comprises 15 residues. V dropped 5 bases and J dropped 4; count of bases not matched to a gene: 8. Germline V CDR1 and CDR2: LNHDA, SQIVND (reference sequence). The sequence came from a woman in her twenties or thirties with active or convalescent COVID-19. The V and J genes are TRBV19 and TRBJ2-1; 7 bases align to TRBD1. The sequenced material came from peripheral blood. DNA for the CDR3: TGTGCCAGTAGTGTCGACAGGGTCGTTTACAATGAGCAGTTCTTC. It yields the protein CASSVDRVVYNEQFF.